This T cell receptor (beta chain) comes out of a study of blood T cell repertoires in COVID-19 (dated by TCRdb to 2018 to 2020). Looking at the study overall: Samples covering the acute and convalescent phases of COVID-19 were provided by collaborators in the United States, Italy and Spain. The samples were drawn from two sources: the first 160 participants of the ongoing ImmuneRACE study, and about 1,300 subjects contributed by 6 global collaborators. The repertoires were made available in a free public database intended to serve as a resource for research on the immune response to SARS-CoV-2. Where HLA class I and class II types were available, the types were taken from metadata supplied by the sample provider, not from assay-based typing. The prospective study material was composed of cDNA or gDNA derived from T cells, B-cell-depleted T cells, or PBMCs. The dataset comprised deeply sampled blood TCRbeta repertoires from subjects exposed to, actively infected with, or recovered from COVID-19. Sample metadata almost always included a de-identified subject ID, COVID-19 status, age in years and sex.

General findings and caveats noted by the study authors: How much clinical and demographic metadata was included differed by source and by participant, and the metadata was provided uncurated.

TCRbeta CDR3 regions were amplified from genomic DNA using the immunoSEQ Assay, a bias-controlled multiplex PCR. On the study's bioinformatics: The number of nucleated cells in each sample was estimated by amplification of reference gene primers within the assay. To quantify the absolute abundance of each unique TCRbeta CDR3 rearrangement, sequence reads were collapsed and filtered. For each sample, productive Simpson clonality was calculated as the square root of Simpson's diversity index over productive rearrangements. Held by TCRdb, this immuneACCESS table contains in-frame sequences only and omits some clones. Under half of the omission traces to an unresolved V gene where checked; the cause of the rest is unknown. V, J and clone size are those of that table, while D and trimming were read from the DNA. Within this sample are a few hundred thousand clones, with approximately 91% of them counted one time only. Of the sample, approximately 1% is held by the ten largest clones.

Including the terminal cysteine and phenylalanine, the CDR3 comprises 13 residues. Only the CDR3 DNA is retained, 39 bases long and in frame from the first base. After removal of 2 bases from V and 6 bases from J, the junction retains 1 base not matched to a gene. In the germline V gene, CDR1 corresponds to MRHNA and CDR2 to SNTAGT. To note about this clone: Its antigen is unknown. There are no base qualities to consult, and no much larger clone falls within one base.

Participants in the prospective study were aged 18 to 89 years, lived in about two dozen United States geographic areas, and enrolled through a virtual design. In the prospective study, cohorts were assigned on the basis of participant-reported clinical history obtained from a screening survey and a study questionnaire. Exposed participants were defined as having been in contact with someone with a PCR-confirmed or clinician-diagnosed COVID-19 case within 2 weeks of study entry. Mobile phlebotomists in the prospective study collected whole blood, serum and a nasopharyngeal or oropharyngeal swab from every participant. Prospective study participants could optionally give additional blood draws and questionnaires over a roughly two-month period. Before DNA extraction, blood samples from the prospective study were shipped at room temperature or frozen.

The clonotype was recovered from a woman aged 25 to 45 who had been exposed to COVID-19. Sequencing was done on a sample of PBMCs or T cells enriched from blood (not recorded which). The chain was built from TRBV6-4 and TRBJ2-1, and 7 junctional nucleotides match TRBD2. The CDR3 region reads CASSDRLANEQFF. DNA sequence: TGTGCCAGCAGTGACAGACTAGCCAATGAGCAGTTCTTC.